This T cell receptor (beta chain) was observed in a study of Ad26.COV2.S vaccination and SARS-CoV-2 variants. CDR1 is WNHNN, CDR2 SYGVQD, per germline (reference sequence). Trimming pared 1 base from V and 2 bases from J, leaving 12 bases between. CDR3 length: 15 amino acids. Using immunoSEQ multiplex PCR, the repertoire was profiled, and TCRdb retains in-frame clones only, with some absent. The sample holds about 680,000 clones, 70% to 90% seen once. The treatment here: about 20 received Ad26.COV2.S at low or high dose, single or two shots; about 5 received placebo; per-sample allocation not given. Sampling happened 63 days after the first vaccine or placebo injection.

The V gene is TRBV10-1, the J gene TRBJ2-7, with a tentative D call TRBD2 (6 bases). This receptor was identified in a person between 18 and 60 years old who received the Ad26.COV2.S COVID-19 vaccine or a placebo. This specimen consisted of peripheral blood, obtained in a trial of Ad26.COV2.S vaccine versus placebo. The CDR3 spells CASSEYVGGPYEQYF. DNA of the CDR3: TGCGCCAGCAGTGAGTACGTGGGAGGCCCCTACGAGCAGTACTTC.